These 3 T cell receptor beta chains share one sample of origin, sequenced in a study of blood T cell repertoires in COVID-19. Produced via immunoSEQ multiplex PCR; TCRdb's table is partial and in-frame only. The sample yields 150,000 to 200,000 clones, roughly nine tenths seen once. The sample was peripheral blood. Source of these receptors: a young man who had recovered from COVID-19.

CDR3 in DNA: TGCGCCAGCAGCCAAGTCCAGGGGGTCGGTGACACTGAAGCTTTCTTT. This encodes CASSQVQGVGDTEAFF. This chain uses TRBV4-3 with TRBJ1-1, with 7 bases lining up with TRBD1. The CDR3 loop spans 16 amino acids. The germline CDR1 and CDR2 sequences are LGHNA and YSLEER. The V gene end was trimmed by 1 base and the J gene end by 3 bases; junction bases not matched to a gene: 8.

This chain uses TRBV6-5 with TRBJ2-7; 10 bases agree with TRBD2. J gave up 12 bases and V 2 bases, and 10 bases lay outside the gene matches. Germline CDR1 MNHEY, CDR2 SVGAGI. This CDR3 comprises 14 residues. CDR3 nucleotide sequence: TGTGCCAGCAGTTACGGGGTCAATAGCGGGAGGTTGTACTTC. Its translation: CASSYGVNSGRLYF.

This sequence joins TRBV28 and TRBJ1-2, with 10 bases aligning to TRBD1. The CDR3 is 12 residues long. V lost 8 bases, J lost 5 bases, and 2 bases stayed unmatched. The germline gives CDR1 MDHEN, CDR2 SYDVKM. The CDR3 is CASGDRGYGYTF. The DNA of the CDR3 is TGTGCCAGCGGGGACAGGGGTTATGGCTACACCTTC.